The entry that follows covers one TCR beta chain sequence. The sample carries other DNA sequences with the same CDR3. This sample stems from a study of T cell responses to AZD1222 COVID-19 vaccine. The method was immunoSEQ multiplex PCR; TCRdb's version includes in-frame clones alone and lacks a portion of them. Of about 150,000 clones listed, 80% to 85% are singletons. Sequencing was performed on peripheral blood, taken on day 0 of MenACWY control vaccination. The TCR was taken from an adult in good health.

CDR3 DNA sequence: TGCGCCAGCAGCTTGGAAAGCTATGGCTACACCTTC. Protein sequence: CASSLESYGYTF. This sequence joins TRBV5-1 and TRBJ1-2; no firm D call. The CDR3 has 12 residues. Germline lookup yields CDR1 SGHRS and CDR2 YFSETQ. V shed 0 bases and J shed 4 bases, with 4 bases lying between them. Using reference TRBV5-1 and TRBJ1-2 for the parts outside the CDR3, the full variable domain is KAGVTQTPRYLIKTRGQQVTLSCSPISGHRSVSWYQQTPGQGLQFLFEYFSETQRNKGNFPGRFSGRQFSNSRSEMNVSTLELGDSALYLCASSLESYGYTFGSGTRLTVV.